Shown below are 5 T cell receptor beta chains from a single sample sequenced in a study of Ad26.COV2.S vaccination and SARS-CoV-2 variants. Sequenced by immunoSEQ multiplex PCR; TCRdb stores in-frame clones only, minus some. This table holds about 380,000 clones, 80% to 90% found once. Sample treatment: 19 received Ad26.COV2.S at low or high dose, single or two shots; 5 received placebo; per-sample allocation not given. The investigators took samples on day 63 after the first vaccine or placebo injection. Here the sequenced sample was peripheral blood, taken in a trial of Ad26.COV2.S vaccine versus placebo. Every receptor here comes from a person between 18 and 65 years old who received the Ad26.COV2.S COVID-19 vaccine or a placebo.

The genes are TRBV11-2 and TRBJ1-1; D remains ambiguous. Germline loops: CDR1 SGHAT, CDR2 FQNNGV. The CDR3 loop spans 13 amino acids. V lost 2 bases and J lost 0, with 4 bases in between. In nucleotides, the CDR3 is TGTGCCAGCAGCTTATTCGTGAACACTGAAGCTTTCTTT. Its translation is CASSLFVNTEAFF.

The rearrangement joins TRBV6-5 to TRBJ1-2, with D possibly being TRBD1 (6 bases). Trimming shortened V by 7 bases and J by 0 bases, and 9 bases separated the two germline ends. The germline gives CDR1 MNHEY, CDR2 SVGAGI. This CDR3 has 13 amino acids. CDR3 sequence: CASKGVTNYGYTF. DNA of the CDR3: TGTGCCAGCAAGGGGGTGACTAACTATGGCTACACCTTC.

The chain recombines TRBV7-3 with TRBJ1-1; D perhaps matches TRBD1 (5 bases). The V gene's germline CDR1 is SGHTA and CDR2 FQGTGA. Trimming removed 1 base from V and 6 bases from J, with 9 bases in between. The CDR3 loop spans 13 amino acids. The CDR3 sequence is CASSLSAGAEAFF. In DNA form, the CDR3 reads TGTGCCAGCAGCTTAAGTGCGGGGGCTGAAGCTTTCTTT.

V usage is TRBV7-6 and J usage is TRBJ2-1; D may be TRBD2 (5 bases). In germline, CDR1 is SGHVS, CDR2 FNYEAQ. Trimming pared 4 bases from V and 13 bases from J, leaving 14 bases between. The CDR3 is 12 amino acids. This CDR3 is CASSSPGLIQFF. In nucleotides, the CDR3 is TGTGCCAGCAGCTCGCCTGGACTGATACAGTTCTTC.

This chain uses TRBV5-1 with TRBJ1-2; D may be TRBD1 (6 bases). Trimming left V 5 bases short and J 6 bases short, with 14 bases between. Looked up from germline, CDR1 is SGHRS and CDR2 is YFSETQ. CDR3 length equals 13 residues. Written as DNA, the CDR3 is TGCGCCAGCAGACTATACAGGGCTGATGGCTACACCTTC. It codes for CASRLYRADGYTF. The entire variable domain, with the rest obtained from reference TRBV5-1 and TRBJ1-2, is as follows: KAGVTQTPRYLIKTRGQQVTLSCSPISGHRSVSWYQQTPGQGLQFLFEYFSETQRNKGNFPGRFSGRQFSNSRSEMNVSTLELGDSALYLCASRLYRADGYTFGSGTRLTVV.